Below, 6 T cell receptor beta chains from the same sample are listed, as sequenced in a study of T cell responses to AZD1222 COVID-19 vaccine. Data came from immunoSEQ multiplex PCR; TCRdb stores just in-frame clones and leaves some out. The sample records roughly 200,000 clones, about 92% being singletons. Sequenced here: peripheral blood, sampled on day 0 of AZD1222 vaccination. These receptors originate from an adult in good health.

The V and J genes are TRBV5-5 and TRBJ1-6; 7 nucleotides match TRBD1. With V trimmed by 4 bases and J by 8 bases, 9 bases remained unmatched. This CDR3 is built from 15 residues. Looked up from germline, CDR1 is SGHKS and CDR2 is YYEKEE (reference sequence). CDR3 sequence (DNA): TGTGCCAGCAGCCTCGGTGGGACAGATCATTCACCCCTCCACTTT. This translates into CASSLGGTDHSPLHF.

The chain recombines TRBV6-5 with TRBJ2-5; D remains unclear. V lost 0 bases to trimming and J lost 7 bases, with 9 bases between them. The CDR3 spans 13 residues. CDR1 is MNHEY and CDR2 is SVGAGI in the germline V gene. CDR3 loop: CASSYSAFMTQYF. CDR3 coding DNA: TGTGCCAGCAGTTACTCGGCCTTTATGACCCAGTACTTC.

This chain's CDR3 is CASSVGGLGGYTF. CDR3 nucleotide sequence: TGCGCCAGCAGCGTCGGAGGGTTAGGAGGCTACACCTTC. The chain couples TRBV5-1 to TRBJ1-2; D call uncertain. The ends were cut back, 4 bases at V and 8 bases at J, with 15 bases in the middle. Germline loops: CDR1 SGHRS, CDR2 YFSETQ. The CDR3 has 13 residues.

The chain links TRBV5-1 to TRBJ2-5; D perhaps matches TRBD1 (5 bases). Germline loops: CDR1 SGHRS, CDR2 YFSETQ. This CDR3 comprises 14 residues. Trimming removed 5 bases from V and 5 bases from J, with 16 bases in between. CDR3 in DNA: TGCGCCAGCAGTATGCAGGGTGGCAGGGAGACCCAGTACTTC. This codes for CASSMQGGRETQYF.

This chain uses TRBV4-2 with TRBJ2-1; possible D gene TRBD2, 6 bases. V was pared by 1 base and J by 1 base, with 8 bases between. CDR3 length equals 15 residues. The germline gives CDR1 LGHNA, CDR2 YNFKEQ. The CDR3: CASSQGGGSYNEQFF. The CDR3 DNA is TGTGCCAGCAGCCAAGGTGGGGGGTCCTACAATGAGCAGTTCTTC.

The chain employs TRBV27 and TRBJ1-6, with 7 bases aligning to TRBD1. Trimming took 6 bases from V and 8 from J; bases not matched to a gene: 10. The CDR3 contains 15 residues. Germline CDR1 reads MNHEY; CDR2 reads SMNVEV (reference sequence). This CDR3 reads CASSRGTVIHSPLHF. CDR3 DNA: TGTGCCAGCAGCAGAGGGACAGTAATTCATTCACCCCTCCACTTT.